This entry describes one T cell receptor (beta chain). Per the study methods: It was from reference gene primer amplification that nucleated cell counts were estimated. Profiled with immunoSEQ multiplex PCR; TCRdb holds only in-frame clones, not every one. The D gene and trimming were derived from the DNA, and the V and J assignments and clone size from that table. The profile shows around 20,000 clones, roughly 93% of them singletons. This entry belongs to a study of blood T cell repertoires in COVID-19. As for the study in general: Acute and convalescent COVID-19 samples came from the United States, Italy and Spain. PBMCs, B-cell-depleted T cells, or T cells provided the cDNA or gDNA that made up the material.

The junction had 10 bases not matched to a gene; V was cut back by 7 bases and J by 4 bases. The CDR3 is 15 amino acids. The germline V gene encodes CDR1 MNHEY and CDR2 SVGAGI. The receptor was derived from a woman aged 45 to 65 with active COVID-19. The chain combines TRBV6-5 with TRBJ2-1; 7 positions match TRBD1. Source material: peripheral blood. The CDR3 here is CASKGDSTIYNEQFF. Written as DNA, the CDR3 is TGTGCCAGCAAAGGGGACAGTACCATATACAATGAGCAGTTCTTC.